The next 25 T cell receptor beta chains were all read from a single sample in a study of graft-versus-host responses after intestinal transplantation. Generated by immunoSEQ multiplex PCR, the TCRdb table keeps only in-frame clones and is missing some. The table includes over 85,000 clones, approximately 94% detected once. These receptors are not linked to any known antigen. This specimen consisted of unstimulated CD4+ T cells sorted from spleen or lymph node cells, obtained before transplant. Receptors originate from a human donor who was the organ donor for an intestinal transplant.

The chain uses TRBV6-5 and TRBJ1-5; 9 nucleotides align to TRBD1. The CDR3 loop spans 16 amino acids. Trimming took 2 bases from V and 4 from J; bases not matched to a gene: 6. Germline V CDR1 and CDR2: MNHEY, SVGAGI. The CDR3 DNA is TGTGCCAGCAGTTACGCGGGACAGGGTGCAAATCAGCCCCAGCATTTT. Its protein product is CASSYAGQGANQPQHF.

This rearrangement joins TRBV7-9 to TRBJ2-3; D is unresolved. Germline assignment: CDR1 SEHNR and CDR2 FQNEAQ (reference sequence). The V gene lost 10 bases and the J gene lost 6 bases, with 14 bases spanning the gap. The CDR3 loop spans 12 amino acids. CDR3 in DNA: TGTGCCACCAACCCGGTTGGGGATACGCAGTATTTT. Its protein is CATNPVGDTQYF.

The rearrangement joins TRBV5-1 to TRBJ2-3; TRBD1 matches 8 bases. The ends lost 3 bases at V and 3 bases at J; junction bases unmatched: 6. Germline CDR1 SGHRS, CDR2 YFSETQ. The CDR3 is 15 residues long. The CDR3: CASSSTGDRTDTQYF. In DNA, the CDR3 is TGCGCCAGCAGCTCGACAGGGGATAGGACAGATACGCAGTATTTT.

The chain is built from TRBV7-9 and TRBJ1-5; D remains ambiguous. This CDR3 has 14 amino acids. Per germline, CDR1 SEHNR and CDR2 FQNEAQ (reference sequence). Trimming pared 3 bases from V and 0 bases from J, leaving 6 bases between. This CDR3 is CASSLADSNQPQHF. The CDR3 DNA sequence: TGTGCCAGCAGCTTGGCCGATAGCAATCAGCCCCAGCATTTT. The full variable domain, rest sourced from reference TRBV7-9 and TRBJ1-5, is DTGVSQNPRHKITKRGQNVTFRCDPISEHNRLYWYRQTLGQGPEFLTYFQNEAQLEKSRLLSDRFSAERPKGSFSTLEIQRTEQGDSAMYLCASSLADSNQPQHFGDGTRLSIL.

As DNA, the CDR3 is TGCGCCAGCAGCCATCGACTAGCGGGGAACACCGGGGAGCTGTTTTTT. This encodes CASSHRLAGNTGELFF. This chain connects TRBV5-1 to TRBJ2-2, with 10 bases fitting TRBD2. CDR1 and CDR2 from the germline V gene are SGHRS and YFSETQ. J was trimmed by 1 base and V by 4 bases; bases with no gene match: 4. The CDR3 extends over 16 amino acids.

V is TRBV10-3 and J is TRBJ2-2; D remains ambiguous. The ends were cut back, 3 bases at V and 7 bases at J, with 3 bases in the middle. Germline CDR1 is ENHRY and CDR2 is SYGVKD. The CDR3 covers 11 residues. The CDR3 coding sequence is TGTGCCATCAGTGAATACGGGGAGCTGTTTTTT. Translated, it gives CAISEYGELFF.

The chain recombines TRBV28 with TRBJ1-5; possible D gene TRBD1, 5 bases. Trimming pared 1 base from V and 1 base from J, leaving 14 bases between. This CDR3 has 17 amino acids. Per germline, CDR1 MDHEN and CDR2 SYDVKM. CDR3 protein: CASSLFSGMGSNQPQHF. Written as DNA, the CDR3 is TGTGCCAGCAGTTTATTTTCAGGGATGGGCAGCAATCAGCCCCAGCATTTT.

The chain couples TRBV2 to TRBJ1-3, with D unresolved. This CDR3 is built from 15 residues. Per the germline V gene, CDR1 is SNHLY and CDR2 is FYNNEI. Deletions cut 0 bases from V and 2 bases from J, with 8 bases between. The CDR3: CASSEALYPGNTIYF. In DNA, the CDR3 is TGTGCCAGCAGTGAAGCTCTATACCCTGGAAACACCATATATTTT.

This chain connects TRBV5-1 to TRBJ2-4; TRBD2 matches at 8 bases. The germline V gene encodes CDR1 SGHRS and CDR2 YFSETQ. The CDR3 consists of 14 residues. Trimming took 2 bases from V and 5 from J; bases not matched to a gene: 3. CDR3 DNA sequence: TGCGCCAGCAGCTTCGGGGGGGCCCAAAACATTCAGTACTTC. Translated: CASSFGGAQNIQYF.

A word on this clone: One end of the junction is discordant with germline, which a read error may explain. The chain employs TRBV7-2 and TRBJ2-3, with 8 bases that match TRBD2. Germline CDR1 reads SGHTA; CDR2 reads FQGNSA. The CDR3 runs to 17 residues. The CDR3 here is CAGSLGPLRGGGDTQYF. Here the CDR3 DNA reads TGTGCCGGCAGCTTAGGACCCCTCCGGGGGGGAGGAGATACGCAGTATTTT.

V gene TRBV6-4 combines with J gene TRBJ2-1, with 7 bases identical to TRBD2. The CDR3 length is 14 residues. After removal of 6 bases from V and 9 bases from J, the junction contained 11 bases not matched to a gene. Germline V CDR1 and CDR2: MRHNA, SNTAGT. CDR3 nucleotides: TGTGCCAGCAGACCCCTCTCGACTAGCCTTGAGCAGTTCTTC. It yields the protein CASRPLSTSLEQFF.

This chain connects TRBV25-1 to TRBJ2-2, with D uncertain. CDR1 and CDR2 (germline): MGHDK, SYGVNS. V dropped 0 bases and J dropped 8 bases, with 4 bases sitting between them. CDR3 length: 12 residues. CDR3 amino acids: CASSEYGGELFF. The CDR3 region has the DNA TGTGCCAGCAGTGAATACGGTGGGGAGCTGTTTTTT.

This chain links TRBV6-1 with TRBJ2-7; D unresolved. The CDR3 sequence is 11 residues long. From germline, CDR1 is MNHNS and CDR2 SASEGT. The V end lost 5 bases, the J end lost 6 bases, and 8 bases lay between the germline ends. CDR3 amino acids: CASSSSREQYF. CDR3 nucleotide sequence: TGTGCCAGCAGTTCCTCCCGCGAGCAGTACTTC.

This clone was seen a handful of times. The chain combines TRBV6-1 with TRBJ1-4; no clear D. V shed 6 bases and J shed 8 bases, with 16 bases lying between them. This CDR3 spans 14 amino acids. Germline V gene lookup returns CDR1 MNHNS and CDR2 SASEGT. The DNA for the CDR3 is TGTGCCAGCAGAGCAACAGTTTTAGGGGAAAAACTGTTTTTT. Its translation: CASRATVLGEKLFF.

The chain recombines TRBV19 with TRBJ1-6, with D possibly being TRBD1 (5 bases). The CDR3 extends over 15 amino acids. Per the germline V gene, CDR1 is LNHDA and CDR2 is SQIVND (reference sequence). V was pared by 7 bases and J by 10 bases, with 20 bases between. CDR3 in DNA: TGTGCCAGTAAACCCATCAGGGATTCGGTCTCACCCCTCCACTTT. It translates to CASKPIRDSVSPLHF.

The chain links TRBV7-2 to TRBJ2-5, with D hard to call. This CDR3 is built from 13 residues. Germline CDR1 is SGHTA and CDR2 is FQGNSA. Trimming removed 6 bases from V and 5 bases from J, with 13 bases in between. The DNA for the CDR3 is TGTGCCAGCAGTCTGGGTCGGCAGGAGACCCAGTACTTC. Its translation is CASSLGRQETQYF. The complete variable domain, with remaining parts taken from reference TRBV7-2 and TRBJ2-5, reads GAGVSQSPSNKVTEKGKDVELRCDPISGHTALYWYRQSLGQGLEFLIYFQGNSAPDKSGLPSDRFSAERTGGSVSTLTIQRTQQEDSAVYLCASSLGRQETQYFGPGTRLLVL.

This chain joins TRBV14 and TRBJ1-6, with D perhaps TRBD1 (6 bases). The ends were cut back, 2 bases at V and 7 bases at J, with 12 bases in the middle. CDR3 length equals 15 residues. Germline loops: CDR1 SGHDN, CDR2 FVKESK. CDR3 coding DNA: TGTGCCAGCAGCCAACTGGGGGCAGGGAATTCACCCCTCCACTTT. Translation: CASSQLGAGNSPLHF.

The CDR3 loop reads CASSFLGGGAGGYQETQYF. CDR3 coding DNA: TGTGCCAGCAGCTTTTTAGGAGGGGGAGCGGGGGGGTACCAAGAGACCCAGTACTTC. The J gene is TRBJ2-5, the V gene TRBV7-2; 10 nucleotides agree with TRBD2. Germline loops: CDR1 SGHTA, CDR2 FQGNSA. V was clipped by 3 bases and J by 0 bases; unmatched bases: 13. The length of the CDR3 is 19 residues.

The chain couples TRBV18 to TRBJ2-5; 7 nucleotides line up with TRBD1. With the DNA end fitting TRBJ2-7 better, the J assignment may be wrong. In germline, CDR1 is KGHSH, CDR2 LQKENI. This CDR3 spans 17 amino acids. The CDR3 bases are TGTGCCAGCTCACCACTTCGAGGGGACAGCTCATCCTACGAGCAGTACTTC. Its protein product is CASSPLRGDSSSYEQYF.

This chain links TRBV14 with TRBJ1-1; D is unresolved. The CDR3 sequence is 16 residues long. Germline values: CDR1 SGHDN, CDR2 FVKESK. V lost 0 bases and J lost 0, with 11 bases in between. The DNA of the CDR3 is TGTGCCAGCAGCCAAGATTATGGTCAGGTGAACACTGAAGCTTTCTTT. Translation gives CASSQDYGQVNTEAFF.

This sequence joins TRBV5-1 and TRBJ2-7; no clear D gene. The V end was cut by 0 bases, the J end by 3 bases, with 7 bases between. The length of the CDR3 is 13 residues. Germline CDR1 SGHRS, CDR2 YFSETQ. The chain's CDR3 is CASSLAMDYEQYF. The CDR3 bases are TGCGCCAGCAGCTTGGCTATGGACTACGAGCAGTACTTC.

A word on this clone: An end of the junction does not agree with germline; a read error may underlie this. The chain uses TRBV6-5 and TRBJ1-1; D gene unclear. Germline V CDR1 and CDR2: MNHEY, SVGAGI. The length of the CDR3 is 12 residues. The CDR3 DNA is TGTGCCAGCAGTTACTGGGCCACTGGAGCTTTCTTT. Its protein is CASSYWATGAFF.

The rearrangement joins TRBV5-8 to TRBJ1-1, with 9 bases lining up with TRBD1. The junction had 5 bases not matched to a gene; V was cut back by 4 bases and J by 1 base. This CDR3 is 15 amino acids long. Per the germline V gene, CDR1 is SGHTS and CDR2 is YDEGEE. The chain's CDR3 is CASSQRDRANTEAFF. Here the CDR3 DNA reads TGTGCCAGCAGCCAAAGGGACAGGGCGAACACTGAAGCTTTCTTT.

This chain connects TRBV6-1 to TRBJ1-1; 9 bases align to TRBD1. The V segment lost 1 base and the J segment 1 base; nucleotides outside the gene matches: 7. This CDR3 is built from 17 residues. Looked up from germline, CDR1 is MNHNS and CDR2 is SASEGT. The CDR3 nucleotides read TGTGCCAGCAGTGAAGTTGCGACAGGGGGTTGGAACACTGAAGCTTTCTTT. As protein: CASSEVATGGWNTEAFF.

This clone was seen just once. CDR3 coding DNA: TGTGCCAGCAGTGAGAAACCCCAAGACAGGAACTATAATTCACCCCTCCACTTT. As protein: CASSEKPQDRNYNSPLHF. V gene TRBV6-1 combines with J gene TRBJ1-6; D perhaps matches TRBD1 (6 bases). The CDR3 runs 18 residues. V lost 3 bases and J 3 bases, leaving 18 bases between the germline ends. Germline CDR1 and CDR2: MNHNS and SASEGT.